There are a few counts of the clone carrying this T cell receptor beta chain. This specimen comes from a study of early T cells in non-severe SARS-CoV-2 infection. TCRdb reanalysed the 5' RACE reads using MiXCR and keeps one entry per CDR3 protein. The table records around 92,000 distinct CDR3 sequences, roughly 9.6% of them present only once. V lost 4 bases and J lost 2; bases outside the gene matches: 7. The CDR3 has 16 residues. CDR1 and CDR2 (germline): MDHEN, SYDVKM. The sequence was collected from an adult who was a healthcare worker with PCR-confirmed SARS-CoV-2 infection or an uninfected control (not recorded which). The chain carries TRBV28 and TRBJ1-5, with TRBD1 identical over 8 bases. Sequencing was carried out using whole blood. The CDR3 DNA follows: TGTGCCAGCAGTTCCCAGACAGGGGAGGGCAATCAGCCCCAGCATTTT. Protein product: CASSSQTGEGNQPQHF.